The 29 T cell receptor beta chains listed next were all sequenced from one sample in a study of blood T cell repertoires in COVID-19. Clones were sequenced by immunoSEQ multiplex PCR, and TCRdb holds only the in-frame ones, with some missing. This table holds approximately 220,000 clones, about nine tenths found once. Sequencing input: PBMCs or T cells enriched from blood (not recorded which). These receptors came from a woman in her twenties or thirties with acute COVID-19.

DNA of the CDR3: TGTGCCAGCAGCTTGACAGCCTACGAGCAGTACTTC. Encoded protein: CASSLTAYEQYF. This sequence joins TRBV5-5 and TRBJ2-7; D gene unclear. Germline values: CDR1 SGHKS, CDR2 YYEKEE (reference sequence). The CDR3 has 12 amino acids. Trimming took off 1 base at V and 2 bases at J, with 4 bases between the two ends.

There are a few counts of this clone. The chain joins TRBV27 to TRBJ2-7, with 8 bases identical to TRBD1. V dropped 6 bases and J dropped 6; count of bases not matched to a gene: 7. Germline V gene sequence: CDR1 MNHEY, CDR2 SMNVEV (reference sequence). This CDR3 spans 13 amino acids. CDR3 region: CASSPGQGGEQYF. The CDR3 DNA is TGTGCCAGCAGCCCCGGACAGGGCGGCGAGCAGTACTTC.

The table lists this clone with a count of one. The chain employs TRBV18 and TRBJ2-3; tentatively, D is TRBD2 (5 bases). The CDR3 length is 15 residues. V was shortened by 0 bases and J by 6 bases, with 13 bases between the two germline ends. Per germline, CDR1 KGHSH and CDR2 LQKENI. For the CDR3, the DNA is TGTGCCAGCTCACCACCTTCGGGGTCGGTTGATACGCAGTATTTT. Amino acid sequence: CASSPPSGSVDTQYF.

CDR3 DNA sequence: TGCAGTGCTAGTGTGGGCAGCTACGAGCAGTACTTC. Amino acid sequence: CSASVGSYEQYF. This rearrangement joins TRBV20-1 to TRBJ2-7; no definite D call. The CDR3 loop spans 12 amino acids. Trimming cost V 3 bases and J 3 bases, with 9 bases left between them. Germline CDR1 reads DFQATT; CDR2 reads SNEGSKA (reference sequence).

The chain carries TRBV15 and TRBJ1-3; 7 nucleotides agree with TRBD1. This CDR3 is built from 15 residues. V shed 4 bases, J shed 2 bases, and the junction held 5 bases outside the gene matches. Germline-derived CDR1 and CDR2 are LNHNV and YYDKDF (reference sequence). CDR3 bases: TGTGCCACCAGCACAGACGGGACAGCTGGAAACACCATATATTTT. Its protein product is CATSTDGTAGNTIYF.

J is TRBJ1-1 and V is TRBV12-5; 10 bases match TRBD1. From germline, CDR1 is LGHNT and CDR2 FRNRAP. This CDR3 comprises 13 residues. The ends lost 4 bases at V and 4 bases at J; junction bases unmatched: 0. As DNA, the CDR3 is TGTGCTAGTGGTTGGGACAGGGGCACTGAAGCTTTCTTT. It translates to CASGWDRGTEAFF.

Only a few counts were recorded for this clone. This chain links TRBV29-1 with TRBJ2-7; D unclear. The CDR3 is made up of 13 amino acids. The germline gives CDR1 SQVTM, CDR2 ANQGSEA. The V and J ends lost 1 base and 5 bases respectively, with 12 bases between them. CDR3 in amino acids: CSVEVGRSDEQYF. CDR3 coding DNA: TGCAGCGTTGAAGTGGGCAGGTCGGACGAGCAGTACTTC.

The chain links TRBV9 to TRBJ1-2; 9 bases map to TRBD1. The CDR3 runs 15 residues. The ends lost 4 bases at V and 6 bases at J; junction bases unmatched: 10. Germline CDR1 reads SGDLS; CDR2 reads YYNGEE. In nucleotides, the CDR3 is TGTGCCAGCAGCTCGAGGGACAGGGTCGTAGATGGCTACACCTTC. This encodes CASSSRDRVVDGYTF.

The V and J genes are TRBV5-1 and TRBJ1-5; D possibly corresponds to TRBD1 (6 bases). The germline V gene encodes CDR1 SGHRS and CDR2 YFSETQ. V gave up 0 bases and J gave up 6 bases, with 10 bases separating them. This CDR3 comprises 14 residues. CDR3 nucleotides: TGCGCCAGCAGCTTGGGGGACACGCGTCAGCCCCAGCATTTT. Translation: CASSLGDTRQPQHF.

In nucleotides, the CDR3 is TGTGCCAGCAGTCCCCTTAGGAGGTATAATTCACCCCTCCACTTT. Translated, it gives CASSPLRRYNSPLHF. V is TRBV25-1 and J is TRBJ1-6; D is unresolved. This CDR3 has 15 amino acids. Between the trimmed V and J ends, which lost 5 bases and 4 bases, there was a span of 12 bases. Germline V gene sequence: CDR1 MGHDK, CDR2 SYGVNS.

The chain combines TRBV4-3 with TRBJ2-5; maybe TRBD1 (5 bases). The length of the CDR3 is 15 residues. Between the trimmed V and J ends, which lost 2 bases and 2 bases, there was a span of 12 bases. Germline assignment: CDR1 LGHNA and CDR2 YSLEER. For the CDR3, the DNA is TGCGCCAGCAGCCAACAGGGCGGCGTTCAAGAGACCCAGTACTTC. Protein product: CASSQQGGVQETQYF.

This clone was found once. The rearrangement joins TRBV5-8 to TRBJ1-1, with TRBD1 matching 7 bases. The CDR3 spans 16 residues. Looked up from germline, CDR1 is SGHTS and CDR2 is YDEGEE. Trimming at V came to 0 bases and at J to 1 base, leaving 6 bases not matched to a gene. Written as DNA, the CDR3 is TGTGCCAGCAGCTTGGGGTCAGGGGGTGAGAACACTGAAGCTTTCTTT. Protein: CASSLGSGGENTEAFF.

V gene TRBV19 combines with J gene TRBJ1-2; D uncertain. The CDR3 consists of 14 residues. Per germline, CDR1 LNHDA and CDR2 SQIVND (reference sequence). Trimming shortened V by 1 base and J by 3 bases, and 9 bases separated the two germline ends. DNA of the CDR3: TGTGCCAGTAGTATAGGCGGCGGTTACTATGGCTACACCTTC. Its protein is CASSIGGGYYGYTF. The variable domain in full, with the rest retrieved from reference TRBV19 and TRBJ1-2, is DGGITQSPKYLFRKEGQNVTLSCEQNLNHDAMYWYRQDPGQGLRLIYYSQIVNDFQKGDIAEGYSVSREKKESFPLTVTSAQKNPTAFYLCASSIGGGYYGYTFGSGTRLTVV.

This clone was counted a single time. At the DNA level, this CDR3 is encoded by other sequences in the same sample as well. The CDR3 loop is CASSTSGTANTEAFF. In nucleotides, the CDR3 is TGTGCCAGCAGTACCTCCGGGACAGCAAACACTGAAGCTTTCTTT. The gene calls are TRBV2 and TRBJ1-1, with 7 bases aligning to TRBD1. The germline V gene has CDR1 SNHLY and CDR2 FYNNEI. The ends lost 5 bases at V and 2 bases at J; junction bases unmatched: 8. The CDR3 contains 15 residues.

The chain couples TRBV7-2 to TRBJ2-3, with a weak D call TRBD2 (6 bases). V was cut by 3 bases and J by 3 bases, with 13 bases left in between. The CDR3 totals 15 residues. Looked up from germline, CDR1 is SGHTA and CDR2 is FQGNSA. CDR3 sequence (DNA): TGTGCCAGCAGCTTTCTAGCGAGTGGGACAGATACGCAGTATTTT. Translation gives CASSFLASGTDTQYF.

CDR3 loop: CASSYRTGRGNTEAFF. CDR3 nucleotide sequence: TGTGCCAGCAGTTACCGGACTGGCAGGGGGAACACTGAAGCTTTCTTT. V and J are TRBV6-5 and TRBJ1-1; D is perhaps TRBD1 (6 bases). V was cut by 2 bases and J by 1 base, with 14 bases left in between. Germline V gives CDR1 MNHEY, CDR2 SVGAGI. The CDR3 loop spans 16 amino acids.

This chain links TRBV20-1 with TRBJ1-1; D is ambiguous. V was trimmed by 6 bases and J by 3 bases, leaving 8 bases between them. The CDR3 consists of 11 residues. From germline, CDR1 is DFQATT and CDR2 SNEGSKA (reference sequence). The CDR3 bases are TGCAGTGCGGCTAGCGACACTGAAGCTTTCTTT. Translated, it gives CSAASDTEAFF.

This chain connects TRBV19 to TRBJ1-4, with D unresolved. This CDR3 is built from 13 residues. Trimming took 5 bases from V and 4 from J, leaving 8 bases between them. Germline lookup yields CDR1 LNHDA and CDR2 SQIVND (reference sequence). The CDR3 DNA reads TGTGCCAGTAGTGATACAGTTAATGAAAAACTGTTTTTT. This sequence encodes CASSDTVNEKLFF. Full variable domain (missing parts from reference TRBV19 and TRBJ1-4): DGGITQSPKYLFRKEGQNVTLSCEQNLNHDAMYWYRQDPGQGLRLIYYSQIVNDFQKGDIAEGYSVSREKKESFPLTVTSAQKNPTAFYLCASSDTVNEKLFFGSGTQLSVL.

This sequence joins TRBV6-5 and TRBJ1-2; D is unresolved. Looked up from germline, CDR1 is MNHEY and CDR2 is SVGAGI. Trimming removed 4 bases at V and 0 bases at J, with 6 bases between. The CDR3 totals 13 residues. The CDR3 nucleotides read TGTGCCAGCAGTTCAGGATCTAACTATGGCTACACCTTC. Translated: CASSSGSNYGYTF.

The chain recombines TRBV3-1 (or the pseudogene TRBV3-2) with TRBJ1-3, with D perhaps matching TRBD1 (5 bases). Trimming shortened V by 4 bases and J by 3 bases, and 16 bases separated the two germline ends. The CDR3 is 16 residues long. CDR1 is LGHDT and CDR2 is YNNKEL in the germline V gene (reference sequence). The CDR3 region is CASSRGGVQVGNTIYF. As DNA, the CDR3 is TGTGCCAGCAGCCGCGGGGGGGTCCAAGTTGGAAACACCATATATTTT.

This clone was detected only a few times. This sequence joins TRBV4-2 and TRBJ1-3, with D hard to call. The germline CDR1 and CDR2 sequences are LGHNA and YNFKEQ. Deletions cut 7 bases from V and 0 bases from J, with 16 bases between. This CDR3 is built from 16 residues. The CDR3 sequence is CASTIDEGNSGNTIYF. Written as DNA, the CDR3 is TGTGCCAGCACCATAGACGAGGGCAACTCTGGAAACACCATATATTTT.

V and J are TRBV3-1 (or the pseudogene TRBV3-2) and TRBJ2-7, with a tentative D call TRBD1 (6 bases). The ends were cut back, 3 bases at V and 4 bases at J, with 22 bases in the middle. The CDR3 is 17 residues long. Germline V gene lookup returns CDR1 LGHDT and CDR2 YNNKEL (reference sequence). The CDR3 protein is CASSHFRGGPIGYEQYF. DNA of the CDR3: TGTGCCAGCAGCCATTTCAGAGGGGGACCCATAGGGTACGAGCAGTACTTC.

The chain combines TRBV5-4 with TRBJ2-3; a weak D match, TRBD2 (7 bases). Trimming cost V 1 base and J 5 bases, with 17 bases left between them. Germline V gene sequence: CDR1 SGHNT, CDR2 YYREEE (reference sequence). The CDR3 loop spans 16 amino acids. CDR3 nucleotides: TGTGCCAGCAGCTTGCTACGGGGGGCGTCGGGAGATACGCAGTATTTT. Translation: CASSLLRGASGDTQYF.

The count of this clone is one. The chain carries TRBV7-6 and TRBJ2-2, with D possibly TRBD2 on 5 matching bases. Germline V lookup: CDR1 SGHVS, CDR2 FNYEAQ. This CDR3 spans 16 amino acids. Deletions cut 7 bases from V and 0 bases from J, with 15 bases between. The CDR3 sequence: CASTPNALANTGELFF. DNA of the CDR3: TGTGCCAGCACCCCAAACGCACTAGCGAACACCGGGGAGCTGTTTTTT.

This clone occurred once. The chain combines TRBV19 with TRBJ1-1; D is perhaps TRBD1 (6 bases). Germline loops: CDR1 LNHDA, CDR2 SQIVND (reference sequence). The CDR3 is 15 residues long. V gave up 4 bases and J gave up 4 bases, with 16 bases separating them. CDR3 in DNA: TGTGCCAGTAGTACGATACAGGGTTGGGGCACTGAAGCTTTCTTT. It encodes CASSTIQGWGTEAFF.

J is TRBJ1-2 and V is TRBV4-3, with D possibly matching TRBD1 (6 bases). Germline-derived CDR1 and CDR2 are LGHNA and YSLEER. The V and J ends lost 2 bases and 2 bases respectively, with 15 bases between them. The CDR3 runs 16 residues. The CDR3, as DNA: TGCGCCAGCAGCCAACTCTTACAGGGTGACAACTATGGCTACACCTTC. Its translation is CASSQLLQGDNYGYTF.

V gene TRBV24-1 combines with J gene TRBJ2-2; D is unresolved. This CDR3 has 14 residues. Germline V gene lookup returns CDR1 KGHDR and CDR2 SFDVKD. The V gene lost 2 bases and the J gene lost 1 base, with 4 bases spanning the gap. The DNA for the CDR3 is TGTGCCACCAGTGATTCCTGGAACACCGGGGAGCTGTTTTTT. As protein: CATSDSWNTGELFF.

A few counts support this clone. The CDR3 here is CASSSPVGHTTGNTIYF. The CDR3 region has the DNA TGTGCCAGCAGTTCCCCGGTTGGGCATACAACTGGAAACACCATATATTTT. The chain is built from TRBV7-6 and TRBJ1-3; D is undetermined. The V end lost 6 bases, the J end lost 2 bases, and 20 bases lay between the germline ends. Germline V gene lookup returns CDR1 SGHVS and CDR2 FNYEAQ. The CDR3 sequence is 17 residues long.

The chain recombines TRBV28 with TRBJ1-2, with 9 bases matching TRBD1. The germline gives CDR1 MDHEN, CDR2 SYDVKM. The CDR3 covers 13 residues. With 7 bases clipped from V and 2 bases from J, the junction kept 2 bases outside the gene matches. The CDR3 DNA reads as TGTGCCAGCATTACAGGGGGCAACTATGGCTACACCTTC. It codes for CASITGGNYGYTF.